One sample yielded the 13 T cell receptor beta chains listed below, sequenced in a study of blood T cell repertoires in COVID-19. Produced via immunoSEQ multiplex PCR; TCRdb's table is partial and in-frame only. This sample has some 160,000 clones, with 70% to 90% found just once. Sequenced sample: peripheral blood. Receptors were obtained from a man aged 55 to 70 with acute or convalescent COVID-19.

This chain uses TRBV5-1 with TRBJ2-7; TRBD2 matches 14 bases. The V gene end was trimmed by 4 bases and the J gene end by 6 bases; junction bases not matched to a gene: 3. The CDR3 totals 14 residues. Germline values: CDR1 SGHRS, CDR2 YFSETQ. The CDR3 DNA sequence: TGCGCCAGCAGCCGACTAGCGGGGGGGATCGAGCAGTACTTC. Encoded protein: CASSRLAGGIEQYF.

The rearrangement joins TRBV4-1 to TRBJ2-3; possible D gene TRBD2, 6 bases. The V end lost 7 bases, the J end lost 2 bases, and 10 bases lay between the germline ends. This CDR3 region has 13 residues. The V gene's germline CDR1 is MGHRA and CDR2 YSYEKL. The CDR3 region is CASKLAHTDTQYF. The CDR3 region has the DNA TGCGCCAGCAAGCTAGCGCACACAGATACGCAGTATTTT.

The chain joins TRBV14 to TRBJ1-6, with D possibly being TRBD1 (5 bases). The V gene lost 1 base and the J gene lost 10 bases, with 17 bases spanning the gap. Per germline, CDR1 SGHDN and CDR2 FVKESK. The CDR3 consists of 16 residues. The CDR3 coding sequence is TGTGCCAGCAGCCAAGGGGCCCGGGACTACAGGTCACCCCTCCACTTT. Amino acid sequence: CASSQGARDYRSPLHF.

The rearrangement links TRBV5-4 to TRBJ1-2, with 7 bases lining up with TRBD1. CDR1 and CDR2 (germline): SGHNT, YYREEE (reference sequence). V shed 0 bases, J shed 0 bases, and the junction held 8 bases outside the gene matches. This CDR3 spans 17 amino acids. CDR3: CASSLGGGGQTNYGYTF. Here the CDR3 DNA reads TGTGCCAGCAGCTTGGGAGGGGGCGGACAGACTAACTATGGCTACACCTTC.

This clone was counted once. This sequence joins TRBV27 and TRBJ2-1; unclear D gene. CDR1 and CDR2 from the germline V gene are MNHEY and SMNVEV (reference sequence). V lost 2 bases, J lost 2 bases, and 7 bases lay in between. The CDR3 has 14 amino acids. CDR3 in DNA: TGTGCCAGCAGTTTAGGAGACGCCTACAATGAGCAGTTCTTC. Translating gives CASSLGDAYNEQFF.

This clone was found a few times. The chain links TRBV6-5 to TRBJ2-7, with D possibly TRBD2 on 6 matching bases. With 7 bases removed from V and 9 bases from J, the gap between germline ends came to 19 bases. Germline V CDR1 and CDR2: MNHEY, SVGAGI. The CDR3 has 13 amino acids. The DNA of the CDR3 is TGTGCCAGCACCAACCCGGCCGGGGGTGTGCAGTACTTC. Its translation: CASTNPAGGVQYF.

This clone was counted only a few times. The V gene is TRBV5-1, the J gene TRBJ1-2, with D uncertain. This CDR3 contains 15 residues. Germline V gives CDR1 SGHRS, CDR2 YFSETQ. V was shortened by 4 bases and J by 0 bases, with 13 bases between the two germline ends. The CDR3 region has the DNA TGCGCCAGCAGCCCTGGAGGAGGGACTAACTATGGCTACACCTTC. It encodes CASSPGGGTNYGYTF.

The CDR3 protein is CASSLRPTGGEDGQYF. CDR3 bases: TGTGCCAGCAGCTTACGGCCCACGGGCGGGGAAGACGGTCAGTACTTC. The chain uses TRBV7-4 and TRBJ2-7; maybe TRBD2 (6 bases). Germline values: CDR1 SGHVT, CDR2 SQSDAQ. The germline V and J ends were trimmed by 2 bases and 10 bases, with 24 bases remaining between them. The CDR3 totals 16 residues.

The rearrangement links TRBV10-3 to TRBJ1-1; possible D gene TRBD1, 5 bases. The CDR3 contains 15 residues. Deletions cut 0 bases from V and 1 base from J, with 9 bases between. Germline CDR1 and CDR2: ENHRY and SYGVKD. For the CDR3, the DNA is TGTGCCATCAGTGAGTCGCCTAGGGGGAACACTGAAGCTTTCTTT. Its protein is CAISESPRGNTEAFF.

The gene calls are TRBV7-2 and TRBJ1-6; 8 positions agree with TRBD1. The CDR3 sequence is 14 residues long. CDR1 SGHTA and CDR2 FQGNSA come from the germline V gene. The V gene end was trimmed by 2 bases and the J gene end by 12 bases; junction bases not matched to a gene: 6. The CDR3 protein is CASSLHLTGEPLHF. The DNA for the CDR3 is TGTGCCAGCAGCTTACATTTGACAGGGGAACCCCTCCACTTT.

This chain connects TRBV6-5 to TRBJ2-1; 8 bases map to TRBD1. This CDR3 comprises 15 residues. Germline CDR1 is MNHEY and CDR2 is SVGAGI. V shed 7 bases and J 4 bases; nucleotides not matched to a gene: 9. The DNA for the CDR3 is TGTGCCAGCAACACCGGGACAGGTTTTTACAATGAGCAGTTCTTC. Protein sequence: CASNTGTGFYNEQFF.

The V and J genes are TRBV30 and TRBJ1-2, with a possible D match to TRBD1 (5 bases). The CDR3 covers 13 residues. The germline CDR1 and CDR2 sequences are GTSNPN and SVGIG (reference sequence). Trimming took 0 bases from V and 7 from J, leaving 12 bases between them. The CDR3 spells CAWSVGPGPGYTF. Written as DNA, the CDR3 is TGTGCCTGGAGTGTCGGTCCAGGGCCTGGCTACACCTTC. Full variable domain (rest looked up from reference TRBV30 and TRBJ1-2): SQTIHQWPATLVQPVGSPLSLECTVEGTSNPNLYWYRQAAGRGLQLLFYSVGIGQISSEVPQNLSASRPQDRQFILSSKKLLLSDSGFYLCAWSVGPGPGYTFGSGTRLTVV.

This clone was seen a single time. The chain links TRBV6-5 to TRBJ1-6, with D perhaps TRBD1 (5 bases). The V end was cut by 5 bases, the J end by 8 bases, with 7 bases between. Germline CDR1 and CDR2: MNHEY and SVGAGI. The CDR3 has 12 residues. The DNA of the CDR3 is TGTGCCAGCAGTAAGGGGCATTCACCCCTCCACTTT. As protein: CASSKGHSPLHF.